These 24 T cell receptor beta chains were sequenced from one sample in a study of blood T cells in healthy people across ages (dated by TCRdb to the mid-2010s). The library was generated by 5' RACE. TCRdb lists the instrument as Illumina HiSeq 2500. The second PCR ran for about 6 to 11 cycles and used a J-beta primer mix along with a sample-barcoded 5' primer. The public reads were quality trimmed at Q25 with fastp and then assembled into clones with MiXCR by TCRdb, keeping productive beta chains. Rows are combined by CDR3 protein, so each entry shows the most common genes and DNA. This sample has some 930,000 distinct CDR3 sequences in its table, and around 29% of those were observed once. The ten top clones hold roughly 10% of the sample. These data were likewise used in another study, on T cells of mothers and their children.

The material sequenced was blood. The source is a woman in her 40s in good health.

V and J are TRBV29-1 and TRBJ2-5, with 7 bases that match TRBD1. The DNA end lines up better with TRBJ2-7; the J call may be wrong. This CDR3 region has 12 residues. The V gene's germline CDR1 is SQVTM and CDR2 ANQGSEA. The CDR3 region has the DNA TGCAGCGCTGAGGGGGACAGTTCCGAGCAGTACTTC. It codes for CSAEGDSSEQYF.

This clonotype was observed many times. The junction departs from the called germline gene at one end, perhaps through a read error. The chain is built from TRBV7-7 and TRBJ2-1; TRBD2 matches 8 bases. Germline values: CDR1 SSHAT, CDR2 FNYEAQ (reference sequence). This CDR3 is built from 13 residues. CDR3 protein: CASSLAGQLEQFF. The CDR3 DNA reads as TGTGCTAGCAGCTTAGCGGGGCAGCTCGAGCAGTTCTTC.

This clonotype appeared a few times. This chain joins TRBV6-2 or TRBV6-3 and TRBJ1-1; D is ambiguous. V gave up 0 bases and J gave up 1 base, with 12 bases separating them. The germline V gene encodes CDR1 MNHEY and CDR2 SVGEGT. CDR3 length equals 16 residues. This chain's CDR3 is CASSYSGSVGNTEAFF. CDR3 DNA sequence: TGTGCCAGCAGTTACTCAGGTTCGGTTGGGAACACTGAAGCTTTCTTT.

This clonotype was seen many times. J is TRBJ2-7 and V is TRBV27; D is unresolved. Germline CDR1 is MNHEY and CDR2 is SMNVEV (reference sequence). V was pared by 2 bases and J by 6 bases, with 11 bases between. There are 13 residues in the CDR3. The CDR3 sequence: CASSLGPDFEQYF. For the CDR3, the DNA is TGTGCCAGCAGTTTAGGACCCGACTTCGAGCAGTACTTC.

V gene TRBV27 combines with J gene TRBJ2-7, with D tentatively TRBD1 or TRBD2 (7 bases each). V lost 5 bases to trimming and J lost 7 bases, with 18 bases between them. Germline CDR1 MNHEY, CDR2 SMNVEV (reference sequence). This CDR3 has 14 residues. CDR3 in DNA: TGTGCCAGCAGTACCAGGGGGGGGTCAGGAGAGCAGTACTTC. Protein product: CASSTRGGSGEQYF.

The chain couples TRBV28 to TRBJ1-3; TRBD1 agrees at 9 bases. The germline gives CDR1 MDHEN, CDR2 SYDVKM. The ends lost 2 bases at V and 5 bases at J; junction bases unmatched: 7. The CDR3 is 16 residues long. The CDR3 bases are TGTGCCAGCAGTTTAGATAGCGGGACAGGGAGAAACACCATATATTTT. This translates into CASSLDSGTGRNTIYF.

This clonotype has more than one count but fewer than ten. CDR3 amino acids: CASSPPGTGTFGANVLTF. The CDR3 DNA reads TGTGCCAGCTCACCACCAGGGACAGGGACCTTCGGGGCCAACGTCCTGACTTTC. The chain employs TRBV18 and TRBJ2-6; TRBD1 matches at 9 bases. V lost 0 bases and J lost 4; bases outside the gene matches: 7. Germline loops: CDR1 KGHSH, CDR2 LQKENI. The length of the CDR3 is 18 residues.

This chain's CDR3 is CASSLEADPNTEAFF. The CDR3, as DNA: TGTGCCAGCAGCTTAGAGGCAGACCCAAACACTGAAGCTTTCTTT. The chain couples TRBV7-6 to TRBJ1-1; D is undetermined. CDR3 size: 15 residues. Trimming removed 1 base at V and 2 bases at J, with 11 bases between. Germline V gives CDR1 SGHVS, CDR2 FNYEAQ.

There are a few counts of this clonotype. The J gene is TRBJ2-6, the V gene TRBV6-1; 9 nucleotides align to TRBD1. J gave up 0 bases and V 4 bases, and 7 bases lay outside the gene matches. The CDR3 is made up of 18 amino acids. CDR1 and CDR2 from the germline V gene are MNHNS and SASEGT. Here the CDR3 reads CASSARTGESSGANVLTF. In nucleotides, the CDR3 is TGTGCCAGCAGTGCTCGGACAGGGGAAAGCTCTGGGGCCAACGTCCTGACTTTC.

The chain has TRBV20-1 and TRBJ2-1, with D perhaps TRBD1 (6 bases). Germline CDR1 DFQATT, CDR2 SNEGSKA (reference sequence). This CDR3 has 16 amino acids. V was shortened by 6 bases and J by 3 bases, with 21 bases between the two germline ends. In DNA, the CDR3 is TGCAGTGCGCCAGACGGGACACTAGTTAACTACAATGAGCAGTTCTTC. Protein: CSAPDGTLVNYNEQFF.

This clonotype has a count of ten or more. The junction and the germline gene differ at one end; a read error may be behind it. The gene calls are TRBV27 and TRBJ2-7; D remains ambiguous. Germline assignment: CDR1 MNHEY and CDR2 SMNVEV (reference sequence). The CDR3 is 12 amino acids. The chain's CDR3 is CASSPPSYEQYF. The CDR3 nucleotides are TGCGCCAGCAGCCCGCCGTCCTACGAGCAGTACTTC.

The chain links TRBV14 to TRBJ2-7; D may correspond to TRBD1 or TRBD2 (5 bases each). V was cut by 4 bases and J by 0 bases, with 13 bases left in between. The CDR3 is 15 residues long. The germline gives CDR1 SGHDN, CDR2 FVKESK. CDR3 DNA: TGTGCCAGCAGCCGGGGACCGCCGAGCTCCTACGAGCAGTACTTC. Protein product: CASSRGPPSSYEQYF.

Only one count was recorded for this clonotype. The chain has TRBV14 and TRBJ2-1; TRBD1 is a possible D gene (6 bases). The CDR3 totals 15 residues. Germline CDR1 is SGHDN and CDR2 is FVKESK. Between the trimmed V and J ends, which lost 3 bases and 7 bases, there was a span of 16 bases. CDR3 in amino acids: CASSQVKVGQNEQFF. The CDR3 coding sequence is TGTGCCAGCAGCCAGGTAAAAGTTGGACAGAATGAGCAGTTCTTC.

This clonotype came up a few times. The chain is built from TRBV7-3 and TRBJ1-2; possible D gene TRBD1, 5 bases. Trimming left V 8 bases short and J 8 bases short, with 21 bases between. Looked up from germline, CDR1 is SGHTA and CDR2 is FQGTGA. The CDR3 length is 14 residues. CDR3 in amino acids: CASAQSGAEEGYTF. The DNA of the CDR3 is TGTGCCAGCGCTCAAAGCGGGGCCGAGGAGGGCTACACCTTC. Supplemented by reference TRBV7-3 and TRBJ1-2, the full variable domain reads GAGVSQTPSNKVTEKGKYVELRCDPISGHTALYWYRQSLGQGPEFLIYFQGTGAADDSGLPNDRFFAVRPEGSVSTLKIQRTERGDSAVYLCASAQSGAEEGYTFGSGTRLTVV.

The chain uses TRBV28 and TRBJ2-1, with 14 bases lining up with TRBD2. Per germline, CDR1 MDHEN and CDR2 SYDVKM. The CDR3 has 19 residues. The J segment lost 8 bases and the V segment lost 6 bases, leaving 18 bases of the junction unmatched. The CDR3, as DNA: TGTGCCAGCAGCGGACTAGCGGGGGGTCTAATACACGGGTGGGATGAGCAGTTCTTC. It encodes CASSGLAGGLIHGWDEQFF.

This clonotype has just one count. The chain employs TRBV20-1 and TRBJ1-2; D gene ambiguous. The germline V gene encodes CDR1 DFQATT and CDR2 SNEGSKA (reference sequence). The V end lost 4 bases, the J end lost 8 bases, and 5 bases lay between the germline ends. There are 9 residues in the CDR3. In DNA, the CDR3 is TGCAGTGCTATACAAGGCTACACCTTC. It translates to CSAIQGYTF.

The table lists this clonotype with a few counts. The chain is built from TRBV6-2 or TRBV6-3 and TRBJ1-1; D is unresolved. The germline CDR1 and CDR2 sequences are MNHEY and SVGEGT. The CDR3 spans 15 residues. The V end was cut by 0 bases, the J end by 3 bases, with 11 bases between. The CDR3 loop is CASSYSEATHTEAFF. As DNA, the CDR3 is TGTGCCAGCAGTTACTCGGAGGCGACGCACACTGAAGCTTTCTTT.

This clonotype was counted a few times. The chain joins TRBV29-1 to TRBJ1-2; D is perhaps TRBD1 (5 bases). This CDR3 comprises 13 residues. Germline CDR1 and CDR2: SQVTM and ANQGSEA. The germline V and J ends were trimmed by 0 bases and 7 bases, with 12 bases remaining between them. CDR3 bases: TGCAGCGTTGAAGAGGGCAGGGCGAGTGGCTACACCTTC. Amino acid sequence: CSVEEGRASGYTF. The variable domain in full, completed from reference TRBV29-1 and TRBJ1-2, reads SAVISQKPSRDICQRGTSLTIQCQVDSQVTMMFWYRQQPGQSLTLIATANQGSEATYESGFVIDKFPISRPNLTFSTLTVSNMSPEDSSIYLCSVEEGRASGYTFGSGTRLTVV.

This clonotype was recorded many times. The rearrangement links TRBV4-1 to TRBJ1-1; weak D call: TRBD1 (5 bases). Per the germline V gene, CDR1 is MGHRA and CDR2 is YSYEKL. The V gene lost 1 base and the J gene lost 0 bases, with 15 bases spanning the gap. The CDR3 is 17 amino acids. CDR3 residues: CASSQGQGGGMNTEAFF. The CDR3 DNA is TGCGCCAGCAGCCAAGGGCAGGGCGGGGGAATGAACACTGAAGCTTTCTTT.

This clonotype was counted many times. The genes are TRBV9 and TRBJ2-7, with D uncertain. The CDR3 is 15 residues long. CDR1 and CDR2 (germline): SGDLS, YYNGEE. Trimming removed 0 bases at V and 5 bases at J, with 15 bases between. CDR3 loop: CASSVALGSVDEQYF. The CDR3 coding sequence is TGTGCCAGCAGCGTAGCTTTGGGATCGGTGGACGAGCAGTACTTC.

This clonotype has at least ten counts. CDR3 DNA: TGTGCCAGCAAACCTCCCCGGACTGGCCACAATGAGCAGTTCTTC. Translated, it gives CASKPPRTGHNEQFF. The chain combines TRBV7-9 with TRBJ2-1, with a weak D call TRBD2 (5 bases). This CDR3 comprises 15 residues. Trimming removed 7 bases from V and 5 bases from J, with 18 bases in between. The germline V gene encodes CDR1 SEHNR and CDR2 FQNEAQ (reference sequence).

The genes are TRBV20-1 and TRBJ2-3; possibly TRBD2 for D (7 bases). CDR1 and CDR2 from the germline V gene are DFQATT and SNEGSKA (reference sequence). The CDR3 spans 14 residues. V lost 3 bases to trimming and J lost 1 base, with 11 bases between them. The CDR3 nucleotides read TGCAGTGCTAGGGGGGGGGCGCGCACAGATACGCAGTATTTT. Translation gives CSARGGARTDTQYF.

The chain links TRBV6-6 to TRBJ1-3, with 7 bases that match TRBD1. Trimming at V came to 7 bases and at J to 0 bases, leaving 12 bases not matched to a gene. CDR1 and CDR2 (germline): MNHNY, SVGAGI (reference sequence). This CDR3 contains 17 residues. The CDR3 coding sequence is TGTGCCAGCACCCCTTATCGAGGGACAGTCTCTGGAAACACCATATATTTT. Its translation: CASTPYRGTVSGNTIYF.

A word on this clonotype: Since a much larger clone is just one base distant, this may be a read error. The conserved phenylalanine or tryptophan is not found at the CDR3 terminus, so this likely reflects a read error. The CDR3 sequence is CASSLGAGVNIQYS. In nucleotides, the CDR3 is TGCGCCAGCAGCTTGGGTGCAGGGGTAAACATTCAGTACTCC. This chain connects TRBV5-1 to TRBJ2-4, with a possible D match to TRBD1 (6 bases). CDR3 length: 14 amino acids. V shed 0 bases and J shed 6 bases, with 10 bases lying between them. CDR1 and CDR2 (germline): SGHRS, YFSETQ.